Below, 32 T cell receptor beta chains from the same sample are listed, as sequenced in a study of shared T cell receptors in the human thymus. The data were produced by immunoSEQ multiplex PCR, yet TCRdb's version contains in-frame clones alone and is incomplete. The sample has hundreds of thousands of clones, over 75% seen once; the top ten hold 0.008% to 0.011%. A further study also used this sample, focusing on human thymus T cells.

Material: thymocytes. These receptors came from a boy under two years old with a congenital heart defect.

The chain employs TRBV29-1 and TRBJ2-7; TRBD1 aligns across 10 bases. The CDR3 runs 15 residues. The ends lost 6 bases at V and 0 bases at J; junction bases unmatched: 8. Germline lookup yields CDR1 SQVTM and CDR2 ANQGSEA. CDR3 bases: TGCAGCGTCCCGGGACAGGGGCTGAGCTCCTACGAGCAGTACTTC. It encodes CSVPGQGLSSYEQYF.

The V call is TRBV5-1, the J call TRBJ1-2; TRBD1 matches 7 bases. V shed 0 bases and J 4 bases; nucleotides not matched to a gene: 15. This CDR3 is 18 amino acids long. Germline lookup yields CDR1 SGHRS and CDR2 YFSETQ. The CDR3: CASSLDSGTVSPGYGYTF. The CDR3, as DNA: TGCGCCAGCAGCTTGGATTCGGGGACAGTCTCTCCGGGCTATGGCTACACCTTC.

The chain carries TRBV2 and TRBJ2-2; TRBD2 might be the D (6 bases). The CDR3 extends over 16 amino acids. V lost 4 bases to trimming and J lost 5 bases, with 17 bases between them. Per the germline V gene, CDR1 is SNHLY and CDR2 is FYNNEI. The CDR3 spells CASSVGGLGETGELFF. Here the CDR3 DNA reads TGTGCCAGCAGTGTTGGGGGGTTGGGGGAGACCGGGGAGCTGTTTTTT.

The gene calls are TRBV14 and TRBJ2-7; TRBD2 matches 7 bases. This CDR3 is built from 11 residues. J lost 6 bases, V lost 4 bases, and 0 bases had no gene match. The germline V gene encodes CDR1 SGHDN and CDR2 FVKESK. This chain's CDR3 is CASSPGGEQYF. The DNA of the CDR3 is TGTGCCAGCAGCCCGGGGGGCGAGCAGTACTTC.

On this clone: The sample has other DNA sequences that encode this CDR3 too. The chain joins TRBV27 to TRBJ1-5; weak D call: TRBD1 (6 bases). Trimming cost V 6 bases and J 2 bases, with 8 bases left between them. Looked up from germline, CDR1 is MNHEY and CDR2 is SMNVEV (reference sequence). This CDR3 has 13 residues. CDR3 sequence reads: CASRGGGNQPQHF. The CDR3 DNA reads as TGTGCCAGCAGAGGGGGAGGCAATCAGCCCCAGCATTTT.

The chain links TRBV10-3 to TRBJ1-1; D gene uncertain. This CDR3 contains 13 residues. From germline, CDR1 is ENHRY and CDR2 SYGVKD. V dropped 6 bases and J dropped 3 bases, with 11 bases sitting between them. The CDR3 nucleotides are TGTGCCATCAGCGCGGTAAGGTACACTGAAGCTTTCTTT. As protein: CAISAVRYTEAFF.

This clone was recorded only once. V and J are TRBV5-8 and TRBJ2-7; TRBD1 might be the D (5 bases). With 4 bases removed from V and 0 bases from J, the gap between germline ends came to 14 bases. CDR1 SGHTS and CDR2 YDEGEE come from the germline V gene. The CDR3 covers 15 residues. CDR3 DNA: TGTGCCAGCAGCCCTGGTCAGGGCAGCTCCTACGAGCAGTACTTC. Translated, it gives CASSPGQGSSYEQYF.

This chain links TRBV30 with TRBJ1-1; maybe TRBD1 (5 bases). Germline-derived CDR1 and CDR2 are GTSNPN and SVGIG (reference sequence). Trimming left V 2 bases short and J 0 bases short, with 37 bases between. The CDR3 runs 23 residues. The CDR3 bases are TGTGCCTGGAGTCGGGGGGTCGGAGTGAGTAGTCCCGTCTGGCATGATATGAACACTGAAGCTTTCTTT. Translating it yields CAWSRGVGVSSPVWHDMNTEAFF.

The chain couples TRBV19 to TRBJ1-5; 7 nucleotides line up with TRBD1. The J segment lost 6 bases and the V segment lost 0 bases, leaving 5 bases of the junction unmatched. The germline V gene encodes CDR1 LNHDA and CDR2 SQIVND (reference sequence). The CDR3 runs 15 residues. This chain's CDR3 is CASSIEEGASQPQHF. As DNA, the CDR3 is TGTGCCAGTAGTATAGAGGAGGGGGCGAGTCAGCCCCAGCATTTT.

The V call is TRBV19, the J call TRBJ2-7; no firm D call. V shed 7 bases and J shed 2 bases, with 9 bases lying between them. Germline assignment: CDR1 LNHDA and CDR2 SQIVND (reference sequence). There are 12 residues in the CDR3. The CDR3 spells CASMKLAYEQYF. Here the CDR3 DNA reads TGTGCCAGTATGAAGCTGGCCTACGAGCAGTACTTC. The full variable domain, rest sourced from reference TRBV19 and TRBJ2-7, is DGGITQSPKYLFRKEGQNVTLSCEQNLNHDAMYWYRQDPGQGLRLIYYSQIVNDFQKGDIAEGYSVSREKKESFPLTVTSAQKNPTAFYLCASMKLAYEQYFGPGTRLTVT.

The V call is TRBV11-3, the J call TRBJ2-7; 7 bases line up with TRBD1. The V gene's germline CDR1 is SGHNT and CDR2 YENEEA. The ends lost 5 bases at V and 0 bases at J; junction bases unmatched: 10. This CDR3 has 16 residues. CDR3: CASSPRGQGPSYEQYF. CDR3 DNA sequence: TGTGCCAGCAGCCCGAGGGGGCAGGGGCCCTCCTACGAGCAGTACTTC.

The rearrangement links TRBV9 to TRBJ2-1; 13 bases are a match to TRBD2. CDR1 is SGDLS and CDR2 is YYNGEE in the germline V gene. V lost 4 bases to trimming and J lost 0 bases; unmatched junction nucleotides: 13. The CDR3 runs to 20 residues. The CDR3 spells CASSFSGTSGTRASYNEQFF. CDR3 in DNA: TGTGCCAGCAGCTTCTCCGGGACTAGCGGGACAAGGGCCTCCTACAATGAGCAGTTCTTC. Using reference TRBV9 and TRBJ2-1 for the parts outside the CDR3, the full variable domain is DSGVTQTPKHLITATGQRVTLRCSPRSGDLSVYWYQQSLDQGLQFLIQYYNGEERAKGNILERFSAQQFPDLHSELNLSSLELGDSALYFCASSFSGTSGTRASYNEQFFGPGTRLTVL.

The chain recombines TRBV7-8 with TRBJ2-7, with no clear D. V was pared by 5 bases and J by 1 base, with 9 bases between. This CDR3 has 13 amino acids. CDR1 and CDR2 (germline): SGHVS, FQNEAQ. CDR3 sequence: CASSIRHSYEQYF. CDR3 sequence (DNA): TGTGCCAGCAGCATAAGACATTCCTACGAGCAGTACTTC. The full variable domain, completed using reference TRBV7-8 and TRBJ2-7, is GAGVSQSPRYKVAKRGQDVALRCDPISGHVSLFWYQQALGQGPEFLTYFQNEAQLDKSGLPSDRFFAERPEGSVSTLKIQRTQQEDSAVYLCASSIRHSYEQYFGPGTRLTVT.

This clone was found a few times. J is TRBJ1-1 and V is TRBV19; possibly TRBD1 for D (5 bases). Trimming left V 1 base short and J 3 bases short, with 12 bases between. The CDR3 is 15 residues long. Germline V gives CDR1 LNHDA, CDR2 SQIVND (reference sequence). CDR3 coding DNA: TGTGCCAGTAGTATAGGCACAGGTTATGACACTGAAGCTTTCTTT. As protein: CASSIGTGYDTEAFF.

This clone has a handful of counts. This rearrangement joins TRBV9 to TRBJ2-5, with 13 bases fitting TRBD2. The CDR3 has 16 amino acids. Germline assignment: CDR1 SGDLS and CDR2 YYNGEE. Trimming removed 4 bases from V and 4 bases from J; junction bases left unmatched: 7. The CDR3 region is CASSPGLAGEAETQYF. CDR3 DNA sequence: TGTGCCAGCAGCCCCGGACTAGCGGGAGAAGCAGAGACCCAGTACTTC.

V usage is TRBV7-4 and J usage is TRBJ1-5, with TRBD1 matching 8 bases. The CDR3 runs 18 residues. The J segment lost 4 bases and the V segment lost 3 bases, leaving 14 bases of the junction unmatched. Germline V gene data show CDR1 as SGHVT and CDR2 as SQSDAQ. The CDR3 DNA sequence: TGTGCCAGCAGCTTTGAAGGTGGGCCAGGGGGCTTTAATCAGCCCCAGCATTTT. Protein product: CASSFEGGPGGFNQPQHF.

The rearrangement joins TRBV4-3 to TRBJ1-5; weak D call: TRBD1 (6 bases). The CDR3 is 18 residues long. Germline V gene data show CDR1 as LGHNA and CDR2 as YSLEER. Trimming left V 0 bases short and J 6 bases short, with 21 bases between. CDR3 DNA: TGCGCCAGCAGCCAAGATTTCCCCCCCGCAGGGGCAGGTCAGCCCCAGCATTTT. Its protein is CASSQDFPPAGAGQPQHF.

This clone was detected only once. The chain recombines TRBV28 with TRBJ2-2, with D tentatively TRBD2 (5 bases). CDR1 and CDR2 from the germline V gene are MDHEN and SYDVKM. V lost 6 bases to trimming and J lost 3 bases, with 14 bases between them. The CDR3 runs 15 residues. CDR3 bases: TGTGCCAGCAGCTTCCGGGAAAAAGACACCGGGGAGCTGTTTTTT. It is translated as CASSFREKDTGELFF.

This chain connects TRBV5-1 to TRBJ2-7; weak D call: TRBD1 (6 bases). Trimming left V 4 bases short and J 2 bases short, with 22 bases between. The length of the CDR3 is 17 residues. Germline CDR1 reads SGHRS; CDR2 reads YFSETQ. The CDR3 DNA sequence: TGCGCCAGCAGCCCTGGCCTCGCGGAGAGGGGGACCTACGAGCAGTACTTC. Its translation is CASSPGLAERGTYEQYF. The full variable domain, its missing parts supplied by reference TRBV5-1 and TRBJ2-7, is KAGVTQTPRYLIKTRGQQVTLSCSPISGHRSVSWYQQTPGQGLQFLFEYFSETQRNKGNFPGRFSGRQFSNSRSEMNVSTLELGDSALYLCASSPGLAERGTYEQYFGPGTRLTVT.

The chain joins TRBV27 to TRBJ2-5; TRBD2 agrees at 14 bases. This CDR3 spans 15 amino acids. Looked up from germline, CDR1 is MNHEY and CDR2 is SMNVEV (reference sequence). Trimming took 6 bases from V and 5 from J; bases not matched to a gene: 5. DNA of the CDR3: TGTGCCAGCAGGGGACTAGCGGGAGTGTGTGAGACCCAGTACTTC. It encodes CASRGLAGVCETQYF.

The chain links TRBV7-9 to TRBJ2-1; no clear D. Germline V gives CDR1 SEHNR, CDR2 FQNEAQ (reference sequence). The CDR3 extends over 15 amino acids. The germline V and J ends were trimmed by 4 bases and 3 bases, with 13 bases remaining between them. CDR3 in amino acids: CASSSREVGYNEQFF. The CDR3 nucleotides read TGTGCCAGCAGCTCGAGAGAAGTCGGCTACAATGAGCAGTTCTTC.

The V gene is TRBV30, the J gene TRBJ2-4, with a possible D match to TRBD2 (5 bases). The ends were cut back, 3 bases at V and 0 bases at J, with 12 bases in the middle. This CDR3 spans 15 amino acids. Germline assignment: CDR1 GTSNPN and CDR2 SVGIG (reference sequence). The CDR3 sequence is CAWSPPGIAKNIQYF. CDR3 nucleotide sequence: TGTGCCTGGAGCCCCCCGGGAATAGCCAAAAACATTCAGTACTTC. The complete variable domain, with remaining parts taken from reference TRBV30 and TRBJ2-4, reads SQTIHQWPATLVQPVGSPLSLECTVEGTSNPNLYWYRQAAGRGLQLLFYSVGIGQISSEVPQNLSASRPQDRQFILSSKKLLLSDSGFYLCAWSPPGIAKNIQYFGAGTRLSVL.

The chain joins TRBV5-8 to TRBJ2-1; 10 positions agree with TRBD1. This CDR3 region has 15 residues. CDR1 is SGHTS, CDR2 YDEGEE, per germline. Trimming removed 0 bases from V and 7 bases from J; junction bases left unmatched: 4. CDR3 residues: CASSLGTGGENEQFF. Written as DNA, the CDR3 is TGTGCCAGCAGCTTGGGGACAGGGGGAGAGAATGAGCAGTTCTTC.

CDR3 sequence reads: CASTPQSGVQPQHF. The CDR3, as DNA: TGTGCCAGCACCCCTCAATCGGGGGTTCAGCCCCAGCATTTT. V and J are TRBV27 and TRBJ1-5; D may be TRBD1 (5 bases). The V and J ends lost 7 bases and 6 bases respectively, with 16 bases between them. The germline V gene has CDR1 MNHEY and CDR2 SMNVEV (reference sequence). This CDR3 spans 14 amino acids.

The chain is built from TRBV14 and TRBJ2-1; D remains ambiguous. CDR3 length: 14 amino acids. The germline V gene has CDR1 SGHDN and CDR2 FVKESK. Trimming removed 0 bases at V and 5 bases at J, with 8 bases between. The CDR3 here is CASSQDSQDNEQFF. CDR3 coding DNA: TGTGCCAGCAGCCAAGATAGTCAGGACAATGAGCAGTTCTTC.

This sequence joins TRBV6-1 and TRBJ2-7; TRBD2 matches 10 bases. V lost 7 bases to trimming and J lost 7 bases; unmatched junction nucleotides: 10. This CDR3 contains 14 residues. Per the germline V gene, CDR1 is MNHNS and CDR2 is SASEGT. The CDR3 DNA reads TGTGCCAGCATGGGTCGAGCGGGAGGGCCGGAGCAGTACTTC. Protein sequence: CASMGRAGGPEQYF.

CDR3 DNA sequence: TGTGCCAGCAGTGGTAGACAGGGCGACCCCCTCTACGAGCAGTACTTC. Protein: CASSGRQGDPLYEQYF. The chain employs TRBV25-1 and TRBJ2-7; 7 nucleotides align to TRBD1. The CDR3 is 16 residues long. The germline gives CDR1 MGHDK, CDR2 SYGVNS. Trimming took 4 bases from V and 3 from J; bases not matched to a gene: 12.

This clone showed up just a few times. J is TRBJ2-7 and V is TRBV6-4, with 7 nucleotides matching TRBD2. This CDR3 spans 14 amino acids. In germline, CDR1 is MRHNA, CDR2 SNTAGT. V lost 11 bases and J lost 0; bases outside the gene matches: 10. The CDR3 spells CARVSGLSSYEQYF. For the CDR3, the DNA is TGTGCCCGGGTTAGCGGGCTCAGCTCCTACGAGCAGTACTTC.

The chain combines TRBV7-3 with TRBJ2-7; 9 bases fit TRBD1. The V gene's germline CDR1 is SGHTA and CDR2 FQGTGA. V lost 4 bases to trimming and J lost 6 bases; unmatched junction nucleotides: 10. CDR3 length: 15 residues. CDR3 sequence (DNA): TGTGCCAGCAGCTCAGCCGGGACAGGGACCTCCGAGCAGTACTTC. It is translated as CASSSAGTGTSEQYF.

J is TRBJ1-1 and V is TRBV5-8, with D possibly being TRBD1 (6 bases). The CDR3 covers 17 residues. Germline lookup yields CDR1 SGHTS and CDR2 YDEGEE. The ends were cut back, 7 bases at V and 5 bases at J, with 27 bases in the middle. This CDR3 reads CASVQTGFRGRTTEAFF. The CDR3 bases are TGTGCCAGCGTCCAAACAGGGTTTCGAGGCCGGACAACTGAAGCTTTCTTT.

Points on this clone: Other DNA sequences in the sample encode the same CDR3. The chain carries TRBV27 and TRBJ2-5, with D possibly being TRBD2 (6 bases). This CDR3 is built from 13 residues. Germline CDR1 is MNHEY and CDR2 is SMNVEV (reference sequence). The V and J ends lost 6 bases and 2 bases respectively, with 10 bases between them. The CDR3 DNA is TGTGCCAGCAGGGGGCGGGGACAAGAGACCCAGTACTTC. Protein: CASRGRGQETQYF.

This sequence joins TRBV9 and TRBJ2-7; 10 bases are shared with TRBD1. V dropped 0 bases and J dropped 0; count of bases not matched to a gene: 3. The germline V gene has CDR1 SGDLS and CDR2 YYNGEE. The CDR3 has 16 residues. CDR3 nucleotides: TGTGCCAGCAGCGTAGGGGACAGGGGCTTCTCCTACGAGCAGTACTTC. Encoded protein: CASSVGDRGFSYEQYF.